Below, one T cell receptor (beta chain) is given with its context. What this receptor recognizes is not known. No base-level quality is on record; no much larger clone is a single base apart. Sequences KGHSH (CDR1) and LQKENI (CDR2) are obtained from the germline V gene. The V and J ends are trimmed by 2 bases and 1 base, leaving 8 bases between them. The CDR3 contains 14 residues, cysteine and phenylalanine counted. Only CDR3 DNA remains: 42 bases, in frame from the first base. This sample is part of a study of cytomegalovirus exposure and HLA in healthy donors (dated by TCRdb to between 2016 and 2019). About the study as a whole: An earlier analysis of some 620 of the donors reported 250 to 300 Gb of sequence data and roughly 120 million unique TCR beta sequences obtained from 150 million to 200 million T cells. Approximately 300 gigabases of sequencing data and around 88 million unique TCR sequences made up an early release that covered some 640 HLA-typed donors. The genetic ancestry cluster associated with self-reported Caucasian donors included around 76% of the 350 to 500 genotyped donors. The study aimed to test whether signatures of past pathogen exposure could be identified by cataloging public T cell receptors. The study profiled the T cell repertoires of 500 to 800 subjects by immunosequencing and related them to cytomegalovirus serostatus. In addition to the first cohort of approximately 670 subjects, a separate validation cohort of around 110 different subjects was used. High-throughput TCR immunosequencing, statistical association of individual TCRs with disease status, and machine learning were combined to predict cytomegalovirus infection status. A later analysis re-examined previously published TCR beta repertoires from 600 to 700 donors and added high-resolution HLA genotyping to investigate patterns of TCR occurrence. In the later analysis, no new phenotypic data were used to find candidate immune exposures; instead, reliance was placed on TCR beta sequences and their occurrence across donors. An earlier analysis of 587 of the donors used high-throughput TCR beta sequencing to judge whether each TCR beta V gene segment behaved as functional or pseudogenic. Alongside the repertoire data, information on donor age, sex, ethnicity and CMV serostatus was compiled. Genome-wide SNP genotypes for about three fifths of the 666 donors were used in a later genetic analysis, which treated that subset as a discovery cohort. All discovery cohort repertoires had been generated using a single sequencing platform. Class I and class II HLA loci were covered by the typing at four-digit resolution. Typing coverage varied by locus: roughly 629-630 donors for A, B, C, DRB1 and DQB1; some 520 for DQA1; over 600 for DPA1; around 490 for DPB1. Roughly five DR-DQ haplotypes were handled as single units for association and clustering because linkage in the cohort was strong. Among about 360 genotyped donors of the cohort, an average of roughly 240,000 unique TCR beta nucleotide sequences were sequenced per donor, roughly 20% of them non-productive.

Libraries were prepared through the immunoSEQ multiplex PCR assay. A mixture of 60 forward primers for TCR Vbeta segments and 13 reverse primers for TCR Jbeta segments was used in the multiplex PCR. Amplification of the CDR3 region of rearranged TCR beta genes was performed with a multiplex PCR assay on genomic DNA. The amplified TCR beta libraries were sequenced on the Illumina HiSeq System as 87-base-pair reads. Per the original workflow: In a later analysis, 80 million or so unique TCR beta chains were counted across the approximately 670 repertoires, and roughly 11 million of these chains were shared by at least two donors. A nearest-neighbor algorithm error-corrected the raw reads and collapsed the reads into unique sequences, merging closely related sequences to remove PCR and sequencing errors. V, D and J gene segments were assigned by aligning CDR3 sequences to IMGT reference sequences. For a sequence to be retained, a match of at least six nucleotides to both a V gene segment and a J gene segment was required. A rearrangement counted as productive if the CDR3 had no stop codons and remained in frame with V and J, and every other rearrangement counted as non-productive. Following IMGT convention, CDR3 was defined as the stretch from the second conserved V-encoded cysteine to the conserved J-encoded phenylalanine. The earlier analysis of about 610 of the donors excluded any sequence lacking an unambiguous match to a single V gene segment. In an earlier analysis of a few hundred of the donors, a V segment was called functional when productive rearrangements were above 56.7%, and segregating when the standard deviation between donors exceeded 5%. A statistical classification framework was built for diagnosing cytomegalovirus status from the catalog of TCR beta chain sequences. V and J gene assignment, in a later analysis, came from comparing TCR nucleotide sequences with IMGT/GENE-DB human TR gene sequences. Using the TCRdist pipeline, a later analysis assigned CDR3 sequences along with most-parsimonious VDJ recombination scenarios. In a later analysis, every TCR beta chain was defined by the combination of its CDR3 amino acid sequence and its V-gene family, and reads without a unique V-gene family were dropped. In a later analysis, several hundred highly shared, low-generation-probability nucleotide sequences were removed to address suspected cross-contamination and a sequencing artifact. In a later analysis, a clonal expansion index for each public chain was calculated from normalized within-repertoire ranks of inferred template counts. In a later analysis, generation probabilities were computed with a VDJ recombination model fitted to out-of-frame rearrangements, and the resulting probabilities were checked against IGoR. Hypergeometric tests were used in a later analysis to score TCR-TCR, TCR-HLA and TCR-CMV co-occurrence, with a repertoire-size bias correction applied to the TCR pairs. False discovery rates were estimated in a later analysis by permuting HLA or CMV assignments 20 times. In a later analysis, co-occurring TCRs were grouped with DBSCAN, and TCRdist sequence similarity was added when clustering was performed within HLA-allele-positive subsets. Repertoires with fewer than 30,000 or more than 120,000 public chains were left out of co-occurrence clustering, as were four to six repertoires with anomalous nucleotide sharing. TCRdb holds this immuneACCESS table with in-frame rearrangements only. Some clones are missing; in checked studies, unresolved V genes explain under half, and the rest has no known cause. The V and J calls and clone size were taken over from that table, and D and trimming were inferred from the DNA. Here the sample has about 59,000 clones; 70% to 90% occur a single time. The leading ten clones occupy about 1.4% of the sample.

The cohort consisted of 600 to 700 healthy bone marrow donors. At the time of sampling, every cohort member was nominally healthy, though immune exposures that went unrecorded were likely present. The donor tested CMV seropositive and was one of the 289 seropositive cohort members. A peripheral blood sample was collected from each donor, and TCR beta sequencing was performed on peripheral blood mononuclear cells. Genomic DNA was extracted from the blood cell samples with the Qiagen DNeasy Blood Extraction Kit. What the study reported, not specific to this receptor: A further reported finding was that TCR beta sequences accurately predicted the HLA-A and HLA-B alleles for most subjects in the first cohort. HLA typing was unavailable for some donors at each locus, so association tests used only the typed subset. In an earlier analysis of about 600 of the donors, most TCR beta V segments appeared in productive rearrangements about 90% or about 30% of the time, broadly matching IMGT annotations. In a later genetic analysis, a missense DCLRE1C variant was associated with V-gene and J-gene trimming of TCR beta chains, and the association was replicated in an independent cohort. The authors suggested that the approach could potentially be generalized to other disease states and immunological phenotypes. In a later analysis, most CMV-associated TCR beta chains were found to appear HLA-restricted, with HLA associations seemingly driven largely by CMV exposure. A group of highly shared sequence variants was considered likely to be a technical artifact of the sequencing pipeline. Strong co-occurrence of HLA alleles, especially DR and DQ, made assigning TCR associations to individual alleles difficult. The study gave a list of 150 to 200 TCR beta chains associated with cytomegalovirus. A later analysis associated about 17,000 TCR beta sequences with specific HLA alleles at a false discovery rate of 0.05. The presence/absence analyses assumed that sequencing depth was roughly uniform across donors, and that assumption may not be true. In vitro tests confirmed that three of the cytomegalovirus-associated TCR beta chains recognize cytomegalovirus antigens. Most TCR sequences were seen in very few donors, while some public TCRs were found in many individuals. Linkage disequilibrium might explain the correlated functional status among segregating V segments, but an unknown experimental factor could not be ruled out. According to a later analysis, parvovirus B19, influenza, CMV and Epstein-Barr virus appeared linked to several top co-occurrence clusters. In a later genetic analysis, fewer N-insertions in productive TCRs were reported among donors in an Asian-associated ancestry cluster than the roughly 710-donor mean. The cohort was sequenced for TCR beta chains only, and without alpha or paired-chain data the features that could be detected were limited. Because counts were too low, about 18 rarely observed V segments, including chromosome 9 orphons, were excluded from the earlier analysis of around 640 of the donors. Cytomegalovirus status was reported to be diagnosed by the classifier with high specificity and sensitivity in both the original and validation cohorts. In a later analysis, the rate of TCR association differed among HLA loci, with DRB1 alleles having the most associated TCRs and HLA-C alleles having the fewest. Some IMGT-functional V segments, including TRBV6-2 and TRBV6-3, could not be told apart with the 87-base-pair reads, so those segments were excluded. For the cohort, immune exposure information was limited to CMV serostatus. In a later analysis, HLA-associated TCR beta chains showed more clonal expansion and lower generation probabilities than non-associated chains that were equally common.

The sample comprised PBMCs. The sequence was collected from a man aged 25-40 years in good health and CMV-seropositive. The sequence is built from TRBV18 and TRBJ1-1, with a weak D call of TRBD1 (5 bases match). The DNA is as follows: TGTGCCAGCTCACCAACCGACAGGAACACTGAAGCTTTCTTT. This codes for CASSPTDRNTEAFF.